This T cell receptor (beta chain) emerged from a study of blood T cell repertoires in COVID-19. Study as a whole: The United States, Italy and Spain were the sources of the acute and convalescent COVID-19 samples. The analysed material was cDNA or gDNA that came from T cells, B-cell-depleted T cells, or PBMCs.

V was pared by 5 bases and J by 2 bases, with 10 bases between. This CDR3 is 14 amino acids long. Germline values: CDR1 SGHRS, CDR2 YFSETQ. Original processing notes: Reference gene primer amplification gave nucleated cell count estimates. Sequenced by immunoSEQ multiplex PCR; TCRdb stores in-frame clones only, minus some. That table is the source of V, J and clone size, and D and trimming were worked out from the DNA. The data hold 310,000 or so clones, with more than 70% observed a single time. The V and J genes are TRBV5-1 and TRBJ2-2, with a tentative D call TRBD1 (6 bases). The sequenced sample consisted of peripheral blood. The source of this sequence is a young man who had recovered from COVID-19. CDR3 sequence (DNA): TGCGCCAGCAGTCCGACAGGAAACACCGGGGAGCTGTTTTTT. It translates to CASSPTGNTGELFF.